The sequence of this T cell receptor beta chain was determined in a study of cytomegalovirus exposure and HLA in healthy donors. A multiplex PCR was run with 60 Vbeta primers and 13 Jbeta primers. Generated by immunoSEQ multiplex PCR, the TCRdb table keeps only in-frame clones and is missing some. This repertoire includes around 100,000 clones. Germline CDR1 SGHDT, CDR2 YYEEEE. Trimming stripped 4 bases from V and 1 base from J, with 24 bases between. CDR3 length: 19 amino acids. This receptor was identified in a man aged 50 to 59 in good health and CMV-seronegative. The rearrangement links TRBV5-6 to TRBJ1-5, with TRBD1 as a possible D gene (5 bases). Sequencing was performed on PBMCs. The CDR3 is CASSTELGHVKVSNQPQHF. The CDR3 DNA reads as TGTGCCAGCAGCACTGAATTAGGACATGTAAAGGTCAGCAATCAGCCCCAGCATTTT.